Sequencing of this T cell receptor beta chain was carried out in a study of cytomegalovirus exposure and HLA in healthy donors. Study summary: Both the roughly 120 validation repertoires and the 600 to 750 first-cohort repertoires used the same platform, as reported by a later analysis.

Study-level points and caveats: It was about 150 TCR beta chains that were listed as cytomegalovirus-associated. A few chains tied to CMV proved CMV antigen-specific in vitro.

Concerning this clone itself: Antigen specificity is unknown.

TCRdb keeps only in-frame clones here, not all; method: immunoSEQ multiplex PCR. The sample shows 90,000 to 150,000 clones, roughly 90% of them seen only once. V lost 1 base and J lost 4; bases outside the gene matches: 2. The CDR3 sequence is 15 residues long. CDR1 and CDR2 (germline): LGHNA, YSLEER. The source is a woman aged 18-35 years in good health and CMV-seropositive. V and J are TRBV4-3 and TRBJ1-4, with TRBD1 matching over 8 bases. Input material: PBMCs. Here the CDR3 DNA reads TGCGCCAGCAGCCAAGGGACAGGGCTTAATGAAAAACTGTTTTTT. As protein: CASSQGTGLNEKLFF.